Sequencing of this T cell receptor (beta chain) was carried out in a study of T cells in tuberculosis. Study in general: This South African cohort compared adolescents with or without latent tuberculosis against adults with active tuberculosis. Study-level points and caveats: Smaller distances to GMM-specific TCRs suggested their expansion in active tuberculosis.

In this sample, this clone turned up once. Its antigen is unknown. Each donor contributed about 100,000 T cells on average, unsorted. The CDR3 runs to 17 residues. V lost 4 bases, J lost 0 bases, and 10 bases stayed unmatched. The germline gives CDR1 SGHRS, CDR2 YFSETQ. The data were produced by immunoSEQ multiplex PCR, yet TCRdb's version contains in-frame clones alone and is incomplete. Of about 36,000 clones listed, 93% are singletons. The rearrangement uses TRBV5-1 and TRBJ1-2, with TRBD1 matching over 9 bases. Sequenced input: PBMCs. This TCR was sampled from a donor aged 10-35 years with latent tuberculosis or without tuberculosis infection. The CDR3 sequence: CASSPRTGELANYGYTF. The CDR3 nucleotides read TGCGCCAGCAGCCCGCGGACAGGGGAACTCGCTAACTATGGCTACACCTTC.